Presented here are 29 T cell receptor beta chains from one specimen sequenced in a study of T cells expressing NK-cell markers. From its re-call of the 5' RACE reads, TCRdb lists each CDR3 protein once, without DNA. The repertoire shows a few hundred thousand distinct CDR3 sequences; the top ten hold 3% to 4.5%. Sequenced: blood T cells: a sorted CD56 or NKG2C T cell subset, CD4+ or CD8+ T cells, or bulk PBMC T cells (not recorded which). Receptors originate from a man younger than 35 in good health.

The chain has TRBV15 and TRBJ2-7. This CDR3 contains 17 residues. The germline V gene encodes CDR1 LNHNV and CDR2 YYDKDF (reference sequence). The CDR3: CATSSISGAGGAYEQYF.

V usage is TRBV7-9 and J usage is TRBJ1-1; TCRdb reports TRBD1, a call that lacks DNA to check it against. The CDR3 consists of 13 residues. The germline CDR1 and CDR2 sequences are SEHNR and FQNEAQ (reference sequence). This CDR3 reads CASSAGQTAEAFF.

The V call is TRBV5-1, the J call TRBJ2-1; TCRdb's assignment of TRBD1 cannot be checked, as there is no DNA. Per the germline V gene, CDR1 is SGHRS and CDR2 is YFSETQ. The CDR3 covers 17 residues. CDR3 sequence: CASSLFLGASSYNEQFF.

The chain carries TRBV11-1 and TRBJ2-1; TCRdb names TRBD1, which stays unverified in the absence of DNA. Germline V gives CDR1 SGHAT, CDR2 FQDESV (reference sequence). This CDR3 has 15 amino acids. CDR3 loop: CASSLGSGPGDEQFF.

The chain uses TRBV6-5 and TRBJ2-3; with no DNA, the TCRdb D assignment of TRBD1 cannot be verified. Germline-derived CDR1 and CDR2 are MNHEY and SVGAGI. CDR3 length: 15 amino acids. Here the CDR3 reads CASSYDRGEGDTQYF.

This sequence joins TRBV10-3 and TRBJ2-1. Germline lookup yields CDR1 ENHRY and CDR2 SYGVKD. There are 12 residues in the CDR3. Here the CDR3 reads CAISETMGEQFF.

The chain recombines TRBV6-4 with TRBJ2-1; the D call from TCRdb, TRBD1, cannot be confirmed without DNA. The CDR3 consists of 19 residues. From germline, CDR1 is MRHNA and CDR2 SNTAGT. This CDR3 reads CASSPQVLGRSSSYNEQFF.

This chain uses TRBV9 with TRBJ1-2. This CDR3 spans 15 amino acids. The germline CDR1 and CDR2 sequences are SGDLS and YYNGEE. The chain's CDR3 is CASSVDSQSVYGYTF.

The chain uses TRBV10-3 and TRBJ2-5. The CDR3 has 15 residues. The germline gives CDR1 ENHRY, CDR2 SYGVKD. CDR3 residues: CAISESGTVEETQYF.

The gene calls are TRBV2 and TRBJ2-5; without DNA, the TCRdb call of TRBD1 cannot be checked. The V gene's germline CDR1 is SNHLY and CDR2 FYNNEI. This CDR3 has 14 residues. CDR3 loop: CASRLRGGQETQYF.

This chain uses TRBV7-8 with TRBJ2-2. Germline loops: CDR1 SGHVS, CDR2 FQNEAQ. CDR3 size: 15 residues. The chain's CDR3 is CASSLDSRNAGELFF.

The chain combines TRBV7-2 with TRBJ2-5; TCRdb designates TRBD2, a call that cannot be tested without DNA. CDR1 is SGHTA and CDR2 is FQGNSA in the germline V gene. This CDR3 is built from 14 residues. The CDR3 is CASSLAGASETQYF. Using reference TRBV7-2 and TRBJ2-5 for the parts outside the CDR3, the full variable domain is GAGVSQSPSNKVTEKGKDVELRCDPISGHTALYWYRQSLGQGLEFLIYFQGNSAPDKSGLPSDRFSAERTGGSVSTLTIQRTQQEDSAVYLCASSLAGASETQYFGPGTRLLVL.

CDR3: CASSLQGVHLDTQYF. The chain couples TRBV28 to TRBJ2-3; the D gene TCRdb calls, TRBD1, cannot be checked with no DNA. Germline V gene sequence: CDR1 MDHEN, CDR2 SYDVKM. The CDR3 is 15 residues long.

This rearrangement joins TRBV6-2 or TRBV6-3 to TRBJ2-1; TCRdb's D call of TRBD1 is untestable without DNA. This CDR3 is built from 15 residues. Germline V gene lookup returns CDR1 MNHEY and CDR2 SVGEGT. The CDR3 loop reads CASKKGTGAYNEQFF.

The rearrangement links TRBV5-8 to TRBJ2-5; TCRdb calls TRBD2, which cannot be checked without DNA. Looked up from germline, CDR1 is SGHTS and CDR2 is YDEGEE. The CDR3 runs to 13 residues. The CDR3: CASSRKEVGTQYF.

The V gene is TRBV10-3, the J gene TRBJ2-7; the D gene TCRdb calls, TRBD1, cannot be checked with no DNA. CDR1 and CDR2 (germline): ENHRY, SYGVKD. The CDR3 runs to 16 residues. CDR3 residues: CAISALPGQGSYEQYF.

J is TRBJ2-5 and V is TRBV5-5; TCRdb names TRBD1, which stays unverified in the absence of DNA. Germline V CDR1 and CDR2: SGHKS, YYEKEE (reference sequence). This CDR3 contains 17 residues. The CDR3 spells CASSFHPGTGGAETQYF.

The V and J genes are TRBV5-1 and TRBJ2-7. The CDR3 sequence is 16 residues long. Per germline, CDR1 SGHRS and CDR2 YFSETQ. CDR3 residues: CASSFRISQTSYEQYF.

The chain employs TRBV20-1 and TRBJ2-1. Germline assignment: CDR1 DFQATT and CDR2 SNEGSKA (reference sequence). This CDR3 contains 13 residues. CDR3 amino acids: CSVRRQLLHEQFF.

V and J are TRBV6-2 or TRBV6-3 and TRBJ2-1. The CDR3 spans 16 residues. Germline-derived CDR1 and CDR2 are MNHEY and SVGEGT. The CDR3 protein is CASSYSETPKGNEQFF.

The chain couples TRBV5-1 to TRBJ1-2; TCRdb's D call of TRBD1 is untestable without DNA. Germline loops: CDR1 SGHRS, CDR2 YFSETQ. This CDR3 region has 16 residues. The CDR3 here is CASSLEAGGFNYGYTF.

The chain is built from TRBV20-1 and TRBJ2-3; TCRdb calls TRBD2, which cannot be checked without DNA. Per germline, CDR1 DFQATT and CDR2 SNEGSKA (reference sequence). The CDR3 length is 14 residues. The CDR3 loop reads CSAQIAGGPDTQYF.

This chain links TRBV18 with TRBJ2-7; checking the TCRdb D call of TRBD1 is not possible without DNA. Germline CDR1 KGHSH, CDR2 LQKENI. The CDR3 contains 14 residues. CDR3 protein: CASSPNSRDRGQYF.

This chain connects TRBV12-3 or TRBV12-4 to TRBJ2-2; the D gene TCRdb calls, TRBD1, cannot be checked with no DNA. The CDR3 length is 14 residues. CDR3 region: CASTTHRATGELFF.

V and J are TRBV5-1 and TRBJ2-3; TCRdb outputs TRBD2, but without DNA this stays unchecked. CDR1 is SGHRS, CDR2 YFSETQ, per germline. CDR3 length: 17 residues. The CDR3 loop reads CASSGGLAGEGYGTQYF.

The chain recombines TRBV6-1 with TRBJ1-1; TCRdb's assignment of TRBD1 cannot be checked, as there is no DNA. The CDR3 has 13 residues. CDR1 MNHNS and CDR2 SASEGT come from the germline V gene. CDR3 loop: CASSERTRGESFF.

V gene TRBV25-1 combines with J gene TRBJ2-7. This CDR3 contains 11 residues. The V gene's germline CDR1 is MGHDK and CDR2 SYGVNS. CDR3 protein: CASGGPNEQYF.

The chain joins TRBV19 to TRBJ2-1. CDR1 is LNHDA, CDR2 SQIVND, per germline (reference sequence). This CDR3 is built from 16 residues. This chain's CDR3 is CASSIDSSGLYNEQFF.

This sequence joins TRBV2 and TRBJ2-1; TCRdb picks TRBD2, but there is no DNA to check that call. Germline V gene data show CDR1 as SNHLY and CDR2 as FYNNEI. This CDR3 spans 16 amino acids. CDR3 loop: CASTLPGTSGRNEQFF.